The T cell receptor (beta chain) described here comes from a study of CD8+ T cells in alopecia areata. For the study at large: Treated patients were given oral tofacitinib, which was dosed at 5 to 10 mg twice daily.

Points on this clone: The antigen remains undetermined.

The V gene's germline CDR1 is SGHTS and CDR2 YDEGEE. V was pared by 4 bases and J by 8 bases, with 15 bases between. The CDR3 has 13 amino acids. The treatment here: oral pan-JAK inhibitor, 5-10 mg twice daily. Findings and caveats of the study: Within the top 100, expanded CD8+ clones significantly decreased with tofacitinib, as did scalp clonality. Lesional tissue from the scalp (especially in alopecia totalis/universalis) showed higher clonality than normal scalp. Uncertainty remains about how baseline CD8+ expansion links to response, with one nonresponder.

TCR sequencing used cDNA made by reverse transcription of extracted RNA. Assay: immunoSEQ multiplex PCR; the TCRdb copy retains only in-frame clones and omits some. The data contain about 140,000 clones, about 88% of them singletons. J is TRBJ1-1 and V is TRBV5-8; the D gene is possibly TRBD1 (6 bases). The receptor was derived from a human donor with alopecia areata. Specimen: CD8+ T cells sorted from blood, collected at week 4, from a patient treated with tofacitinib. CDR3 region: CASSPVGAEEAFF. CDR3 sequence (DNA): TGTGCCAGCAGCCCCGTGGGGGCCGAGGAAGCTTTCTTT.